A selection of T cell receptor beta chains follows, all from one sample in a study of cytomegalovirus exposure and HLA in healthy donors. Some clones are missing from TCRdb's copy, which holds only in-frame ones; the method was immunoSEQ multiplex PCR. The table includes under 200,000 clones, around three quarters detected once. Sample: PBMCs. These receptors came from a man aged 35 to 55 in good health and CMV-seronegative. Each CDR3 is given with its conserved first and last residue. A D gene is named only where the DNA matches it firmly. Clone size is stated in some rows and not others, as once, few, many or a class when expanded.

CDR3 DNA: TGTGCCACCAGCAGAGTCTCAGACAGGGGCAATCAGCCCCAGCATTTT
CDR3 protein: CATSRVSDRGNQPQHF
J gene: TRBJ1-5
CDR3 length: 16
clone size: .
V gene: TRBV15
D gene: TRBD1

CDR3 DNA: TGCGCCAGCAGTGAATCCGGGGTAGGGGAGACCCAGTACTTC
CDR3 protein: CASSESGVGETQYF
J gene: TRBJ2-5
CDR3 length: 14
clone size: .
V gene: TRBV10-1
D gene: .

CDR3 DNA: TGCGCCAGCAGCCAAGTTGTCTTACACGCAACTAATGAAAAACTGTTTTTT
CDR3 protein: CASSQVVLHATNEKLFF
J gene: TRBJ1-4
CDR3 length: 17
clone size: .
V gene: TRBV4-3
D gene: .

CDR3 DNA: TGTGCCAGCAGCTTAGTTCAGGGGGCTAACTATGGCTACACCTTC
CDR3 protein: CASSLVQGANYGYTF
J gene: TRBJ1-2
CDR3 length: 15
clone size: .
V gene: TRBV7-8
D gene: TRBD1

CDR3 DNA: TGTGCCAGCGGGTCTCAGGGGGGCTCTGGAAACACCATATATTTT
CDR3 protein: CASGSQGGSGNTIYF
J gene: TRBJ1-3
CDR3 length: 15
clone size: .
V gene: TRBV27
D gene: TRBD1

CDR3 DNA: TGCGCCAGCAGCTCGCGAGCGGGGGGGCCCGGGGAGCTGTTTTTT
CDR3 protein: CASSSRAGGPGELFF
J gene: TRBJ2-2
CDR3 length: 15
clone size: .
V gene: TRBV4-3
D gene: TRBD2

CDR3 DNA: TGTGCCAGCATAAGAGAGGGATTGGCCAATGAGCAGTTCTTC
CDR3 protein: CASIREGLANEQFF
J gene: TRBJ2-1
CDR3 length: 14
clone size: .
V gene: TRBV2
D gene: .

CDR3 DNA: TGTGCCAGCAGTAAGGGAGGAGGGGCGGTATCTGGAAACACCATATATTTT
CDR3 protein: CASSKGGGAVSGNTIYF
J gene: TRBJ1-3
CDR3 length: 17
clone size: .
V gene: TRBV21-1
D gene: .

CDR3 DNA: TGTGCCAGCAGCCCTAGAAAGGGGGCGAGTCCTGAAGCTTTCTTT
CDR3 protein: CASSPRKGASPEAFF
J gene: TRBJ1-1
CDR3 length: 15
clone size: once
V gene: TRBV11-2
D gene: TRBD1

CDR3 DNA: TGTGCCAGCCGTATTGACAGGGGGCTCGGCACTGAAGCTTTCTTT
CDR3 protein: CASRIDRGLGTEAFF
J gene: TRBJ1-1
CDR3 length: 15
clone size: few
V gene: TRBV19
D gene: TRBD1

CDR3 DNA: TGTGCCAGCAGCTCAAACAGGGAAGCCTCCTACGAGCAGTACTTC
CDR3 protein: CASSSNREASYEQYF
J gene: TRBJ2-7
CDR3 length: 15
clone size: .
V gene: TRBV11-3
D gene: .

CDR3 DNA: TGTGCCAGCAGCGTTGGACAGGAGGGTAAGCCCCAGCATTTT
CDR3 protein: CASSVGQEGKPQHF
J gene: TRBJ1-5
CDR3 length: 14
clone size: .
V gene: TRBV9
D gene: TRBD1

CDR3 DNA: TGTGCCTGGATGGGGGACAGGGCGAAACTGTTTTTT
CDR3 protein: CAWMGDRAKLFF
J gene: TRBJ1-4
CDR3 length: 12
clone size: .
V gene: TRBV30
D gene: TRBD1

CDR3 DNA: TGCGCCAGCAGCGAACAGCAGGGTTCGGGGCAGTTCTTC
CDR3 protein: CASSEQQGSGQFF
J gene: TRBJ2-1
CDR3 length: 13
clone size: .
V gene: TRBV10-1
D gene: .

CDR3 DNA: TGTGCCAGCAGCTCATGGGTGGGGCAGAGTGATTCACCCCTCCACTTT
CDR3 protein: CASSSWVGQSDSPLHF
J gene: TRBJ1-6
CDR3 length: 16
clone size: .
V gene: TRBV7-2
D gene: .

CDR3 DNA: TGTGCCAGCAGCGTTAGTCACAGGGACTCCTACGAGCAGTACTTC
CDR3 protein: CASSVSHRDSYEQYF
J gene: TRBJ2-7
CDR3 length: 15
clone size: .
V gene: TRBV7-9
D gene: .

CDR3 DNA: TGTGCCAGCAGCTTGGGCAGCTCCTACGAGCAGTACTTC
CDR3 protein: CASSLGSSYEQYF
J gene: TRBJ2-7
CDR3 length: 13
clone size: few
V gene: TRBV5-8
D gene: .

CDR3 DNA: TGTGCCACCAGCAGAGGGGGACTAGCGGAGACCCAGTACTTC
CDR3 protein: CATSRGGLAETQYF
J gene: TRBJ2-5
CDR3 length: 14
clone size: .
V gene: TRBV15
D gene: TRBD2

CDR3 DNA: TGTGCCAGCAGTGAGCCGGGGGGGGCCACCGGGGAGCTGTTTTTT
CDR3 protein: CASSEPGGATGELFF
J gene: TRBJ2-2
CDR3 length: 15
clone size: .
V gene: TRBV2
D gene: TRBD2

CDR3 DNA: TGTGCCAGCAACCGGGACAGGGCTGTAGAGACCCAGTACTTC
CDR3 protein: CASNRDRAVETQYF
J gene: TRBJ2-5
CDR3 length: 14
clone size: once
V gene: TRBV7-2
D gene: TRBD1

CDR3 DNA: TGCGCCAGCAGCTTGGATAGAGGAAGGTTTTTTTTT
CDR3 protein: CASSLDRGRFFF
J gene: TRBJ1-4
CDR3 length: 12
clone size: .
V gene: TRBV5-1
D gene: .

CDR3 DNA: TGTGCCAGCAGCCTCAGGGGGCTCGGCACTGAAGCTTTCTTT
CDR3 protein: CASSLRGLGTEAFF
J gene: TRBJ1-1
CDR3 length: 14
clone size: .
V gene: TRBV5-6
D gene: TRBD1

CDR3 DNA: TGTGCCTGCACAGGGGACACTGAAGCTTTCTTT
CDR3 protein: CACTGDTEAFF
J gene: TRBJ1-1
CDR3 length: 11
clone size: .
V gene: TRBV2
D gene: TRBD1

CDR3 DNA: TGCGCCAGCAGCCAGGTGGCAGGCAATGAGCAGTTCTTC
CDR3 protein: CASSQVAGNEQFF
J gene: TRBJ2-1
CDR3 length: 13
clone size: .
V gene: TRBV4-3
D gene: .

CDR3 DNA: TGCGCCAGCAGCGAGGGGGGGGGAGCGTCCTACGAGCAGTACTTC
CDR3 protein: CASSEGGGASYEQYF
J gene: TRBJ2-7
CDR3 length: 15
clone size: .
V gene: TRBV5-1
D gene: .

CDR3 DNA: TGTGCCAGCACCCAGGGGATAGCGAACACCGGGGAGCTGTTTTTT
CDR3 protein: CASTQGIANTGELFF
J gene: TRBJ2-2
CDR3 length: 15
clone size: .
V gene: TRBV5-4
D gene: .

CDR3 DNA: TGCGCCAGCAGCCAAAGTTTGGGGGGGACTGGGGCCAACGTCCTGACTTTC
CDR3 protein: CASSQSLGGTGANVLTF
J gene: TRBJ2-6
CDR3 length: 17
clone size: few
V gene: TRBV4-1
D gene: TRBD2

CDR3 DNA: TGTGCCAGCAGTGACCCGTCATTTTGGCCCTACGAGCAGTACTTC
CDR3 protein: CASSDPSFWPYEQYF
J gene: TRBJ2-7
CDR3 length: 15
clone size: once
V gene: TRBV6-1
D gene: .

CDR3 DNA: TGCGCCAGCAGCCAAGAGGATAGGACTTTGGGCTACGAGCAGTACTTC
CDR3 protein: CASSQEDRTLGYEQYF
J gene: TRBJ2-7
CDR3 length: 16
clone size: .
V gene: TRBV4-3
D gene: .